This is a list of T cell receptor beta chains from one sample in a study of blood T cell repertoires in COVID-19. Assay used: immunoSEQ multiplex PCR; TCRdb lists only in-frame clones, some missing. The sample lists 200,000 to 250,000 clones, 85% to 90% occurring once. The sequencing input was peripheral blood. Every receptor here comes from a man aged 25-45 years with COVID-19, enrolled during active disease. The CDR3 runs from the conserved cysteine through the conserved F or W. Fields, in order: clone size, J gene, D gene, V gene, CDR3 DNA, CDR3 protein. D genes are given only for firm matches. Expanded clones get a size class; other rows say once, few or many, or leave the size out.

. | TRBJ2-2 | TRBD2 | TRBV4-3 | TGCGCCAGCAGCCTCGGGACTAGCGGAGAGACCGGGGAGCTGTTTTTT | CASSLGTSGETGELFF
. | TRBJ2-6 | . | TRBV6-5 | TGTGCCAGCAGCCCAGGGATATCTGGGGCCAACGTCCTGACTTTC | CASSPGISGANVLTF
. | TRBJ2-2 | TRBD1 | TRBV10-3 | TGTGCCATCAGTGAAATGACAGGGGGATCCGGGGAGCTGTTTTTT | CAISEMTGGSGELFF
. | TRBJ1-5 | TRBD1 | TRBV12-5 | TGTGCTAGTGGTTTGGGAAGCAACAGGGGTTCGCCCCAGCATTTT | CASGLGSNRGSPQHF
. | TRBJ1-2 | TRBD1 | TRBV28 | TGTGCCAGCCGCACTCCAGGGGGCTCTAACTATGGCTACACCTTC | CASRTPGGSNYGYTF
. | TRBJ2-5 | . | TRBV7-3 | TGTGCCAGCAGCTTGTACAGGGATACGAAGACCCAGTACTTC | CASSLYRDTKTQYF
. | TRBJ2-2 | TRBD2 | TRBV5-4 | TGTGCCAGCAGCTTGGTACTAGCGGGGACCGGGGAGCTGTTTTTT | CASSLVLAGTGELFF
. | TRBJ1-3 | TRBD1 | TRBV11-2 | TGTGCCAGCAGCCCAGGACAGGTTAGCTCTGGAAACACCATATATTTT | CASSPGQVSSGNTIYF
few | TRBJ1-1 | . | TRBV14 | TGTGCCAGCAGCTGGGACACCAAAGGAGAAGCTTTCTTT | CASSWDTKGEAFF
. | TRBJ1-1 | . | TRBV19 | TGTGCCAGTAGGAGGGTGGGCACTGAAGCTTTCTTT | CASRRVGTEAFF
. | TRBJ2-7 | . | TRBV20-1 | TGCAGTGCTAGTAGGATTTCGGGGATTGACGAGCAGTACTTC | CSASRISGIDEQYF
once | TRBJ2-1 | TRBD2 | TRBV5-1 | TGCGCCAGCAGCTTGGAGACTAGCGGGGCCAAAGAGCAGTTCTTC | CASSLETSGAKEQFF
. | TRBJ1-2 | TRBD1 | TRBV19 | TGTGCCAGTAGCGAGTGGGACAGCGCCTTCTATGGCTACACCTTC | CASSEWDSAFYGYTF
. | TRBJ2-1 | . | TRBV15 | TGTGCCACCAGCAGAGCCCCTAGGCCCCTATACAATGAGCAGTTCTTC | CATSRAPRPLYNEQFF
. | TRBJ2-2 | . | TRBV9 | TGTGCCAGCAGCGTAGTGGAGTTCACCGGGGAGCTGTTTTTT | CASSVVEFTGELFF
. | TRBJ1-4 | TRBD1 | TRBV6-5 | TGTGCCAGCAGTTACCAGGGGGCAGTAGGTGAAAAACTGTTTTTT | CASSYQGAVGEKLFF
. | TRBJ1-2 | . | TRBV28 | TGTGCCAGCAGATCAGACACGGCTAACTATGGCTACACCTTC | CASRSDTANYGYTF
. | TRBJ1-4 | . | TRBV28 | TGTGCCAGCAGTTTATATCGGGGGGGCGATGAAAAACTGTTTTTT | CASSLYRGGDEKLFF
few | TRBJ2-3 | TRBD2 | TRBV4-1 | TGCGCCAGCAGCCAAACTAGCGGAGGGCGCACAGATACGCAGTATTTT | CASSQTSGGRTDTQYF
. | TRBJ2-2 | . | TRBV9 | TGTGCCAGCAGGAAATCGGGGGTGCTGAACACCGGGGAGCTGTTTTTT | CASRKSGVLNTGELFF
. | TRBJ1-3 | . | TRBV19 | TGTGCCAGTAGTATTGGAGGGGCTGGAAACACCATATATTTT | CASSIGGAGNTIYF
. | TRBJ1-2 | TRBD1 | TRBV5-6 | TGTGCCAGCAGCGCGACAGGGGAATCTGATGGCTACACCTTC | CASSATGESDGYTF
once | TRBJ1-5 | . | TRBV15 | TGTGCCACCAGCAGAGGGGCAGCTAGCAATCAGCCCCAGCATTTT | CATSRGAASNQPQHF
. | TRBJ1-1 | . | TRBV11-2 | TGTGCCAGCAGCTTTGGGGCCAATTTGAAGAACACTGAAGCTTTCTTT | CASSFGANLKNTEAFF
. | TRBJ2-2 | . | TRBV9 | TGTGCCAGCAGCCCCCGGCTCGGGAGCACCGGGGAGCTGTTTTTT | CASSPRLGSTGELFF
. | TRBJ2-7 | . | TRBV14 | TGTGCCAGCAGCCAGCCCCCCGGTCTTGGCGGACTCTACGAGCAGTACTTC | CASSQPPGLGGLYEQYF
. | TRBJ1-5 | . | TRBV27 | TGTGCCAGCAGTTCCGCGGGAGGGGGGCGAGGACAGCCCCAGCATTTT | CASSSAGGGRGQPQHF
. | TRBJ1-6 | . | TRBV30 | TGTGCCTGGACCCATGATGGGGCGACCCAAAATTCACCCCTCCACTTT | CAWTHDGATQNSPLHF
. | TRBJ2-1 | . | TRBV5-4 | TGTGCCAGCAGCTTGACTAGTGTCTACAATGAGCAGTTCTTC | CASSLTSVYNEQFF
. | TRBJ2-1 | . | TRBV7-9 | TGTGCCAGCAGCTTCATACAGGGCTACAATGAGCAGTTCTTC | CASSFIQGYNEQFF
. | TRBJ1-1 | . | TRBV6-5 | TGTGCCAGCAGGCTGAGGACTAGCGGACAGTCTGAAGCTTTCTTT | CASRLRTSGQSEAFF
. | TRBJ1-5 | . | TRBV28 | TGTGCCAGCACCGAAAGGGGGAGGGGCAGCAATCAGCCCCAGCATTTT | CASTERGRGSNQPQHF
. | TRBJ2-1 | TRBD1 | TRBV7-3 | TGTGCCAGCAGCTCCGGGACAGCAGGGGATGAGCAGTTCTTC | CASSSGTAGDEQFF
. | TRBJ2-1 | TRBD2 | TRBV7-3 | TGTGCCAGCAGCTGGACTAGCGGAGGATACAATGAGCAGTTCTTC | CASSWTSGGYNEQFF
. | TRBJ1-6 | . | TRBV30 | TGTGCCTATACCAGGGGAGGGCAAAATAATTCACCCCTCCACTTT | CAYTRGGQNNSPLHF
. | TRBJ1-5 | . | TRBV6-6 | TGTGCCAGCAGTTACCAAACAGGGAGCAATCAGCCCCAGCATTTT | CASSYQTGSNQPQHF
. | TRBJ2-1 | TRBD2 | TRBV5-6 | TGTGCCAGCAGCTGGCCTAGCGGAGGAAACAATGAGCAGTTCTTC | CASSWPSGGNNEQFF
. | TRBJ1-1 | TRBD1 | TRBV18 | TGTGCCAGCTCACCTCTCTCGACAGGGATGACTGAAGCTTTCTTT | CASSPLSTGMTEAFF
. | TRBJ1-2 | TRBD1 | TRBV10-3 | TGTGCCATCAGTGATATCGGGACAGTAGGAGAAGGCTACACCTTC | CAISDIGTVGEGYTF
. | TRBJ1-4 | . | TRBV10-3 | TGTGCCATCAGTGATTCGGTCACAGATAATGAAAAACTGTTTTTT | CAISDSVTDNEKLFF
. | TRBJ2-1 | . | TRBV24-1 | TGTGCCACCAGTCAATACAATGAGCAGTTCTTC | CATSQYNEQFF
. | TRBJ1-2 | TRBD1 | TRBV7-3 | TGTGCCAGCAGCTCTGGACAGGGTGGCGGCTACACCTTC | CASSSGQGGGYTF
. | TRBJ2-1 | . | TRBV11-2 | TGTGCCAGCAGCTTAGGAGGGTCCTGGAAGGAGCAGTTCTTC | CASSLGGSWKEQFF
. | TRBJ1-2 | TRBD1 | TRBV10-3 | TGTGCCATCAGCAGACAGGGGGCTAACTATGGCTACACCTTC | CAISRQGANYGYTF
. | TRBJ2-7 | TRBD1 | TRBV27 | TGTGCCAGCAGTCCTGGACAGGGGGCTTACGAGCAGTACTTC | CASSPGQGAYEQYF
once | TRBJ2-7 | TRBD1 | TRBV28 | TGTGCCAGCAGTTCCCCGGGACAGGGGTCGTACTCCGAGCAGTACTTC | CASSSPGQGSYSEQYF
once | TRBJ2-7 | . | TRBV7-9 | TGTGCCAGCAGCTCCCCCCTAGGCGGCATTTACGAGCAGTACTTC | CASSSPLGGIYEQYF
. | TRBJ2-1 | TRBD2 | TRBV10-3 | TGTGCCATCAGGGGGACTAGCGGAGGCTCCTACAATGAGCAGTTCTTC | CAIRGTSGGSYNEQFF
once | TRBJ2-1 | TRBD2 | TRBV6-4 | TGTGCCAGCCCGGGACTAGCGGGGGGTTGCCTTCTTCGCTCCTACAATGAGCAGTTCTTC | CASPGLAGGCLLRSYNEQFF
few | TRBJ2-7 | TRBD1 | TRBV7-2 | TGTGCCAGCAGCTTAGTTTCCGTGTATGGACAGGGGTCCTACGAGCAGTACTTC | CASSLVSVYGQGSYEQYF
. | TRBJ1-2 | . | TRBV5-5 | TGTGCCAGCAGCTTTCTCCCAGAGGTGAGCTATGGCTACACCTTC | CASSFLPEVSYGYTF
. | TRBJ2-2 | TRBD1 | TRBV5-1 | TGCGCCAGCAGCTTGTTGGGACAGGCGAACACCGGGGAGCTGTTTTTT | CASSLLGQANTGELFF
. | TRBJ1-1 | . | TRBV18 | TGTGCCAGCTCACTTAGGACAGTCACTGAAGCTTTCTTT | CASSLRTVTEAFF
. | TRBJ2-7 | TRBD1 | TRBV7-9 | TGTGCCAGCAGCTTAGGACGGACAGGGGACGGGGGCGAGCAGTACTTC | CASSLGRTGDGGEQYF
. | TRBJ1-5 | . | TRBV7-2 | TGTGCCAGCAGCTCCAGGACGGGGGATCAGCCCCAGCATTTT | CASSSRTGDQPQHF
. | TRBJ1-2 | . | TRBV7-2 | TGTGCCAGCGGCAACGATCGGGCGGCGGGTTACTATGGCTACACCTTC | CASGNDRAAGYYGYTF
. | TRBJ1-2 | TRBD1 | TRBV7-2 | TGTGCCAGCAGCAGACAGGGGTTAGGTGGCTACACCTTC | CASSRQGLGGYTF
. | TRBJ2-3 | TRBD1 | TRBV11-3 | TGTGCCAGCAGCTCGGGACAGGGTAGCACAGATACGCAGTATTTT | CASSSGQGSTDTQYF
. | TRBJ2-1 | TRBD1 | TRBV29-1 | TGCAGCGTTGAACCCGGGACAGGCAATGAGCAGTTCTTC | CSVEPGTGNEQFF